One and the same sample provided the 22 T cell receptor beta chains below, sequenced in a study of blood T cell repertoires in COVID-19. The assay was immunoSEQ multiplex PCR, and TCRdb's table has in-frame clones only and misses some. Seen here are about 41,000 clones, roughly nine tenths observed once, and the top ten hold about 4%. Input material: peripheral blood. These receptors were taken from a man in his sixties with acute or convalescent COVID-19.

This sequence joins TRBV5-1 and TRBJ1-1; 9 nucleotides agree with TRBD1. Trimming cost V 3 bases and J 6 bases; bases outside gene matches: 9. Germline V gene data show CDR1 as SGHRS and CDR2 as YFSETQ. The CDR3 contains 15 residues. CDR3: CASSSTGQGYSEAFF. CDR3 bases: TGCGCCAGCAGCTCGACGGGACAGGGTTACTCTGAAGCTTTCTTT. Looking up the rest from reference TRBV5-1 and TRBJ1-1 gives the full variable domain: KAGVTQTPRYLIKTRGQQVTLSCSPISGHRSVSWYQQTPGQGLQFLFEYFSETQRNKGNFPGRFSGRQFSNSRSEMNVSTLELGDSALYLCASSSTGQGYSEAFFGQGTRLTVV.

The chain uses TRBV11-2 and TRBJ2-1; no definite D call. The germline CDR1 and CDR2 sequences are SGHAT and FQNNGV. This CDR3 has 12 amino acids. Trimming removed 4 bases at V and 8 bases at J, with 9 bases between. The CDR3 is CASSSLSDEQFF. The CDR3 region has the DNA TGTGCCAGCAGCTCCTTGTCGGATGAGCAGTTCTTC.

The chain joins TRBV19 to TRBJ2-1; 11 bases align to TRBD2. Germline CDR1 LNHDA, CDR2 SQIVND (reference sequence). There are 18 residues in the CDR3. After removal of 3 bases from V and 0 bases from J, the junction contained 7 bases not matched to a gene. The CDR3 region is CASSIGLAGGPSYNEQFF. CDR3 sequence (DNA): TGTGCCAGTAGTATCGGGCTAGCGGGGGGCCCCTCCTACAATGAGCAGTTCTTC.

Remarks on this clone: One end of the junction fails to match germline, which may point to a read error. V is TRBV6-5 and J is TRBJ2-5; 7 nucleotides align to TRBD2. The CDR3 is 13 residues long. CDR1 and CDR2 from the germline V gene are MNHEY and SVGAGI. The CDR3 DNA is TGTGCCAGCAGTTACTCTATTCGGGACTACGGGCACTTC. This encodes CASSYSIRDYGHF.

There are a few counts of this clone. V is TRBV9 and J is TRBJ1-4; a weak D match, TRBD1 (6 bases). The V end lost 0 bases, the J end lost 8 bases, and 14 bases lay between the germline ends. The CDR3 sequence is 15 residues long. The germline V gene has CDR1 SGDLS and CDR2 YYNGEE. The DNA for the CDR3 is TGTGCCAGCAGCGTAGGAGCAGGGGAAGGGGAAAAACTGTTTTTT. Protein sequence: CASSVGAGEGEKLFF.

V and J are TRBV5-8 and TRBJ2-3, with 9 bases lining up with TRBD1. Germline assignment: CDR1 SGHTS and CDR2 YDEGEE. Trimming removed 5 bases from V and 0 bases from J; junction bases left unmatched: 4. The CDR3 runs to 15 residues. The CDR3 reads CASSLQGASTDTQYF. In DNA, the CDR3 is TGTGCCAGCAGTCTACAGGGGGCTAGCACAGATACGCAGTATTTT.

CDR3 protein: CASQGGGLETQYF. In DNA form, the CDR3 reads TGTGCCAGCCAGGGCGGGGGATTGGAGACCCAGTACTTC. The chain recombines TRBV2 with TRBJ2-5, with 7 bases that match TRBD2. The germline CDR1 and CDR2 sequences are SNHLY and FYNNEI. V was pared by 8 bases and J by 5 bases, with 8 bases of the junction left unmatched. The CDR3 length is 13 residues.

This sequence joins TRBV29-1 and TRBJ2-1; 11 nucleotides line up with TRBD2. V gave up 4 bases and J gave up 5 bases; unmatched junction bases: 10. CDR1 SQVTM and CDR2 ANQGSEA come from the germline V gene. This CDR3 spans 16 amino acids. CDR3 amino acids: CSVVLQTSGDDNEQFF. The DNA of the CDR3 is TGCAGCGTTGTTCTCCAGACTAGCGGGGACGACAATGAGCAGTTCTTC.

The chain couples TRBV9 to TRBJ1-2; 9 nucleotides line up with TRBD1. Germline V gene sequence: CDR1 SGDLS, CDR2 YYNGEE. V was pared by 1 base and J by 6 bases, with 7 bases of the junction left unmatched. This CDR3 has 15 residues. CDR3 sequence: CASSVLWTGEDGYTF. CDR3 nucleotides: TGTGCCAGCAGCGTACTCTGGACAGGGGAAGATGGCTACACCTTC.

The rearrangement joins TRBV19 to TRBJ2-7; TRBD1 agrees at 9 bases. V shed 7 bases and J 2 bases; nucleotides not matched to a gene: 9. This CDR3 comprises 15 residues. Germline CDR1 and CDR2: LNHDA and SQIVND (reference sequence). This CDR3 reads CASNSRTGVPYEQYF. The DNA of the CDR3 is TGTGCCAGTAACTCTCGGACAGGGGTACCCTACGAGCAGTACTTC.

In its sample, this clone was seen a few times. CDR3 coding DNA: TGCGCCAGCAGCCCAAACGACCCGAGGGTAGATACGCAGTATTTT. This codes for CASSPNDPRVDTQYF. The chain joins TRBV5-1 to TRBJ2-3; D possibly corresponds to TRBD2 (5 bases). The germline V and J ends were trimmed by 4 bases and 5 bases, with 17 bases remaining between them. The CDR3 totals 15 residues. Germline CDR1 and CDR2: SGHRS and YFSETQ.

The CDR3 spells CAWSKYEQGSNQPQHF. In DNA form, the CDR3 reads TGTGCCTGGAGTAAATACGAACAGGGGTCGAATCAGCCCCAGCATTTT. The rearrangement uses TRBV30 and TRBJ1-5; 7 bases fit TRBD1. The CDR3 is 16 amino acids. V lost 2 bases and J lost 4; bases outside the gene matches: 11. CDR1 is GTSNPN and CDR2 is SVGIG in the germline V gene (reference sequence).

This chain uses TRBV7-2 with TRBJ2-7; 10 bases match TRBD1. CDR1 and CDR2 from the germline V gene are SGHTA and FQGNSA. Trimming removed 5 bases from V and 0 bases from J; junction bases left unmatched: 4. This CDR3 is built from 15 residues. The CDR3 bases are TGTGCCAGCAGCCCGGACAGGGGGAGCTCCTACGAGCAGTACTTC. Its translation: CASSPDRGSSYEQYF. The whole variable domain, remainder taken from reference TRBV7-2 and TRBJ2-7, is GAGVSQSPSNKVTEKGKDVELRCDPISGHTALYWYRQSLGQGLEFLIYFQGNSAPDKSGLPSDRFSAERTGGSVSTLTIQRTQQEDSAVYLCASSPDRGSSYEQYFGPGTRLTVT.

The chain couples TRBV10-1 to TRBJ2-3; 9 positions match TRBD2. V trimming: 2 bases; J trimming: 3 bases; junction bases outside the gene matches: 6. Germline CDR1 is WNHNN and CDR2 is SYGVQD (reference sequence). This CDR3 contains 16 residues. The CDR3 sequence: CASSEVAGGWTDTQYF. The CDR3 DNA reads as TGCGCCAGCAGTGAGGTGGCGGGGGGGTGGACAGATACGCAGTATTTT.

The chain links TRBV5-4 to TRBJ1-1; D not certain. The CDR3 length is 12 residues. Germline assignment: CDR1 SGHNT and CDR2 YYREEE (reference sequence). The germline V and J ends were trimmed by 4 bases and 4 bases, with 8 bases remaining between them. CDR3 sequence reads: CASSKAGTEAFF. CDR3 bases: TGTGCCAGCAGCAAGGCAGGCACTGAAGCTTTCTTT.

The rearrangement joins TRBV6-6 to TRBJ1-5, with D perhaps matching TRBD1 (6 bases). The germline gives CDR1 MNHNY, CDR2 SVGAGI (reference sequence). Trimming took 4 bases from V and 1 from J, leaving 11 bases between them. The CDR3 runs 15 residues. CDR3 loop: CASSSTGLSNQPQHF. DNA for the CDR3: TGTGCCAGCAGTTCGACAGGCCTCAGCAATCAGCCCCAGCATTTT.

Details on this clone: One end of the junction varies from germline; a read error may be responsible. The gene calls are TRBV5-4 and TRBJ1-2, with TRBD1 identical over 7 bases. Germline CDR1 is SGHNT and CDR2 is YYREEE (reference sequence). The CDR3 is 14 amino acids. The CDR3 DNA reads TGTGCCAGCAGCTTGGTACAGGGGAACTCTGGCTACACCTTC. This translates into CASSLVQGNSGYTF.

The V gene is TRBV5-4, the J gene TRBJ2-3; 7 bases are a match to TRBD1. Germline V gene data show CDR1 as SGHNT and CDR2 as YYREEE (reference sequence). CDR3 length: 14 residues. Germline trimming cut 4 bases from V and 3 bases from J; bases unmatched to any gene: 5. CDR3 loop: CASSRQGFTDTQYF. The CDR3 DNA follows: TGTGCCAGCAGCCGACAGGGATTTACAGATACGCAGTATTTT.

The chain links TRBV2 to TRBJ2-5; no definite D call. This CDR3 is built from 14 residues. Trimming removed 1 base at V and 3 bases at J, with 9 bases between. Per germline, CDR1 SNHLY and CDR2 FYNNEI. The CDR3 nucleotides read TGTGCCAGCAGTGAAGGTGTGGCAGAAGAGACCCAGTACTTC. Translated, it gives CASSEGVAEETQYF.

The chain combines TRBV6-5 with TRBJ2-7, with 8 bases aligning to TRBD1. CDR3 length: 15 residues. V trimming: 0 bases; J trimming: 7 bases; junction bases outside the gene matches: 8. Per germline, CDR1 MNHEY and CDR2 SVGAGI. Here the CDR3 reads CASSYSGQGAWEQYF. CDR3 sequence (DNA): TGTGCCAGCAGTTACTCGGGGCAGGGGGCGTGGGAGCAGTACTTC.

Only one count was recorded for this clone. This sequence joins TRBV3-1 (or the pseudogene TRBV3-2) and TRBJ2-1; a weak D match, TRBD2 (7 bases). V lost 0 bases and J lost 4, with 13 bases in between. The CDR3 contains 16 residues. CDR1 is LGHDT and CDR2 is YNNKEL in the germline V gene (reference sequence). This CDR3 is CASSQEGGGGYNEQFF. The CDR3 nucleotides read TGTGCCAGCAGCCAAGAAGGGGGGGGCGGTTACAATGAGCAGTTCTTC.

The V call is TRBV3-1 (or the pseudogene TRBV3-2), the J call TRBJ1-2, with D possibly matching TRBD1 (5 bases). V was trimmed by 8 bases and J by 4 bases, leaving 11 bases between them. CDR3 length: 12 amino acids. The V gene's germline CDR1 is LGHDT and CDR2 YNNKEL (reference sequence). CDR3 region: CASWGGIYGYTF. CDR3 in DNA: TGTGCCAGCTGGGGGGGAATCTATGGCTACACCTTC.